The rows below give T cell receptor beta chains drawn from one sample of a study of blood T cell repertoires in COVID-19. The method was immunoSEQ multiplex PCR; TCRdb's version includes in-frame clones alone and lacks a portion of them. Of about 330,000 clones listed, more than 70% are singletons. The sequencing input was PBMCs or T cells enriched from blood (not recorded which). Receptors were obtained from a woman aged 25-40 years who had recovered from COVID-19. CDR3s include the opening cysteine and the closing phenylalanine or tryptophan. The D gene is left open where the match is weak. Clone size is shown for a subset of rows, as once, few, many or a class of expanded clone.

d_call	v_call	clone_size	j_call	cdr3_nt	cdr3_aa
TRBD1	TRBV30	.	TRBJ2-5	TGTGGAGGGGGCGAACAAGAGACCCAGTACTTC	CGGGEQETQYF
.	TRBV28	.	TRBJ1-5	TGTGCCAGCAGTTTATTTAATAGCAATCAGCCCCAGCATTTT	CASSLFNSNQPQHF
.	TRBV7-2	.	TRBJ1-3	TGTGCCAGCAGCTTTTTCGAGTGGAACACCATATATTTT	CASSFFEWNTIYF
.	TRBV7-3	once	TRBJ2-2	TGTGCCAGCAGCACGACAGGTCTGGGGACCGGGGAGCTGTTTTTT	CASSTTGLGTGELFF
.	TRBV5-1	.	TRBJ1-6	TGCGCCAGCAGCGTCTCGATGGGCGTTTATAATTCACCCCTCCACTTT	CASSVSMGVYNSPLHF
TRBD1	TRBV4-1	.	TRBJ1-4	TGCGCCAGCAGCAGACAGGGTGAAAAACTGTTTTTT	CASSRQGEKLFF
.	TRBV6-2/TRBV6-3	.	TRBJ2-7	TGTGCCAGCAGTTCAGACTCCTACGAGCAGTACTTC	CASSSDSYEQYF
.	TRBV6-5	once	TRBJ2-4	TGTGCCAGCAGCGCCCAACAGGGAGCCAAAAACATTCAGTACTTC	CASSAQQGAKNIQYF
.	TRBV19	.	TRBJ2-3	TGTGCCAGTAGTATAACCGGGACTCAAGACACAGATACGCAGTATTTT	CASSITGTQDTDTQYF
TRBD2	TRBV9	.	TRBJ2-5	TGTGCCAGCAGCGTCGGGACTAGCGTATCAGAGACCCAGTACTTC	CASSVGTSVSETQYF
.	TRBV28	.	TRBJ2-7	TGTGCCAGCGTGAGCTCCTACGAGCAGTACTTC	CASVSSYEQYF
.	TRBV2	.	TRBJ1-2	TGTGCCAGCAAACGGGTGATCAACTATGGCTACACCTTC	CASKRVINYGYTF
TRBD1	TRBV6-5	.	TRBJ1-5	TGTGCCAGCAGTCGGGACAGGGGGGCGAAGCCCCAGCATTTT	CASSRDRGAKPQHF
.	TRBV28	.	TRBJ1-6	TGTGCCAGCAGTCCTCCTTCCTCTTTTACACCCCTCCACTTT	CASSPPSSFTPLHF
TRBD1	TRBV28	.	TRBJ1-2	TGTGCCAGCAGTCCGTCGACAGGGGGTCTAAGAATATATGGCTACACCTTC	CASSPSTGGLRIYGYTF
TRBD1	TRBV20-1	.	TRBJ2-7	TGCAGTGCTAGTCAGGGGGCTGTGTACGAGCAGTACTTC	CSASQGAVYEQYF
.	TRBV5-1	once	TRBJ2-1	TGCGCCAGCAGCCTCGGCCCCGGCAGGCCGTACAATGAGCAGTTCTTC	CASSLGPGRPYNEQFF
.	TRBV4-2	once	TRBJ1-2	TGTGCCAGCAGCCAGAAAGGGGGGGACACCTTCTCGCGGGGCTACACCTTC	CASSQKGGDTFSRGYTF
TRBD1	TRBV4-1	.	TRBJ1-2	TGCGCCAGCAGCCAACCCACAGGGGAGGACTATGGCTACACCTTC	CASSQPTGEDYGYTF
TRBD1	TRBV4-1	once	TRBJ1-2	TGCGCCAGCAGCCAGGCACAGGGGGTGGACTATGGCTACACCTTC	CASSQAQGVDYGYTF
.	TRBV19	.	TRBJ1-4	TGTGCCAGTAGTATCGCAGCAACTAATGAAAAACTGTTTTTT	CASSIAATNEKLFF
.	TRBV19	.	TRBJ1-6	TGTGCCAGTAGTATCTCCCGGGAAGGCGTGATCGGCAATTCACCCCTCCACTTT	CASSISREGVIGNSPLHF
.	TRBV28	.	TRBJ1-1	TGTGCCAGCACCCGGGGGGGAAACACTGAAGCTTTCTTT	CASTRGGNTEAFF
.	TRBV6-1	.	TRBJ1-6	TGTGCCAGCAGTGAAGCTACTGCCTCCTATAATTCACCCCTCCACTTT	CASSEATASYNSPLHF
.	TRBV5-1	.	TRBJ1-1	TGCGCCAGCAGCCCCGATGGGATCCAGTTGACAGGCGATAACACTGAAGCTTTCTTT	CASSPDGIQLTGDNTEAFF
TRBD1	TRBV5-4	.	TRBJ1-1	TGTGCCAGCAGGCTCCGACAGGGCTTAGGAACTGAAGCTTTCTTT	CASRLRQGLGTEAFF
TRBD2	TRBV19	.	TRBJ2-1	TGTGCCAGTCTCCCCTATGGGGGGGGGACCTACAATGAGCAGTTCTTC	CASLPYGGGTYNEQFF
.	TRBV10-3	once	TRBJ2-1	TGTGCCATCAGTGATAGCATCTCCTACAATGAGCAGTTCTTC	CAISDSISYNEQFF
.	TRBV4-1	.	TRBJ1-2	TGCGCCAGCAGCCAAGCCCCCAGGGCTGACTATGGCTACACCTTC	CASSQAPRADYGYTF
TRBD2	TRBV27	.	TRBJ2-1	TGTGCCAGCAGTGAAAGGGTAGCGGGGGGCCATGAGCAGTTCTTC	CASSERVAGGHEQFF
TRBD1	TRBV5-1	many	TRBJ1-2	TGCGCCAGCAGCTGGGGACAGGGGGCAAGGTTATCTGGCTACACCTTC	CASSWGQGARLSGYTF
.	TRBV7-9	.	TRBJ1-1	TGTGCCAGCAGCGATACCACGACGACAGGGAACACTGAAGCTTTCTTT	CASSDTTTTGNTEAFF
TRBD2	TRBV19	.	TRBJ2-1	TGTGCCAGTACTACTAGCGGGGGCCGCCCCAATGAGCAGTTCTTC	CASTTSGGRPNEQFF
.	TRBV11-2	.	TRBJ1-2	TGTGCCAGCAGCTTGATCGGTTCGGACTATGGCTACACCTTC	CASSLIGSDYGYTF
.	TRBV6-5	.	TRBJ2-2	TGTGCCAGCAGTTACTCGGCGGTCGAGCTCGCCGGGGAGCTGTTTTTT	CASSYSAVELAGELFF
.	TRBV7-8	.	TRBJ2-4	TGTGCCAGCAGCTTAGGTACAGGAAACATTCAGTACTTC	CASSLGTGNIQYF
TRBD1	TRBV19	.	TRBJ1-1	TGTGCCAGTAGTCCCTCTCTCCGGGACAGGGAGACTTTCTTT	CASSPSLRDRETFF
.	TRBV5-1	.	TRBJ2-2	TGCGCCAGCAGCCTTTCGCCGGACAGCCTATACACCGGGGAGCTGTTTTTT	CASSLSPDSLYTGELFF
TRBD1	TRBV19	once	TRBJ2-5	TGTGCCAGTAGTATTGGGACAGGGGGAGAGACCCAGTACTTC	CASSIGTGGETQYF
.	TRBV6-5	.	TRBJ2-7	TGTGCCAGCAGTAGGGGGGGGCCCCAAGGCGAGCAGTACTTC	CASSRGGPQGEQYF